These 13 T cell receptor beta chains share one sample of origin, sequenced in a study of cytomegalovirus exposure and HLA in healthy donors. The assay was immunoSEQ multiplex PCR, and TCRdb's table has in-frame clones only and misses some. The repertoire holds around 150,000 clones, with 84% as singletons. Material: PBMCs. All receptors derive from a young man in good health and CMV-seropositive.

The chain is built from TRBV10-1 and TRBJ2-1, with TRBD2 matching 11 bases. V trimming: 0 bases; J trimming: 4 bases; junction bases outside the gene matches: 5. The CDR3 is made up of 17 amino acids. The germline V gene encodes CDR1 WNHNN and CDR2 SYGVQD (reference sequence). The CDR3 DNA is TGCGCCAGCAGTGAGTCAACTAGCGGGAGCCCTTACAATGAGCAGTTCTTC. It translates to CASSESTSGSPYNEQFF.

The rearrangement links TRBV7-9 to TRBJ1-3; no firm D call. Germline V gene data show CDR1 as SEHNR and CDR2 as FQNEAQ (reference sequence). The V end lost 3 bases, the J end lost 0 bases, and 9 bases lay between the germline ends. The CDR3 loop spans 15 amino acids. CDR3 amino acids: CASSFALLSGNTIYF. CDR3 bases: TGTGCCAGCAGCTTCGCGTTACTCTCTGGAAACACCATATATTTT.

The V and J genes are TRBV6-4 and TRBJ2-1; 7 nucleotides agree with TRBD2. Looked up from germline, CDR1 is MRHNA and CDR2 is SNTAGT. V shed 2 bases and J 7 bases; nucleotides not matched to a gene: 8. The CDR3 is 15 amino acids. The DNA for the CDR3 is TGTGCCAGCAGTGACAGGGGTCTGGGGGGGAATGAGCAGTTCTTC. Encoded protein: CASSDRGLGGNEQFF.

The chain combines TRBV5-4 with TRBJ2-1; 8 nucleotides match TRBD2. Germline V gives CDR1 SGHNT, CDR2 YYREEE (reference sequence). With 4 bases clipped from V and 7 bases from J, the junction kept 10 bases outside the gene matches. The CDR3 totals 15 residues. CDR3 protein: CASSLPGGRLNEQFF. In DNA, the CDR3 is TGTGCCAGCAGCCTACCGGGGGGGCGCTTGAATGAGCAGTTCTTC.

The V and J genes are TRBV30 and TRBJ2-3; D might be TRBD2 (5 bases). Germline CDR1 and CDR2: GTSNPN and SVGIG (reference sequence). The CDR3 covers 15 residues. Trimming cost V 2 bases and J 0 bases, with 12 bases left between them. The CDR3 loop reads CAWSFLRTSTDTQYF. The CDR3 nucleotides read TGTGCCTGGAGTTTTTTAAGGACTAGCACAGATACGCAGTATTTT.

V usage is TRBV6-1 and J usage is TRBJ2-7, with 8 bases aligning to TRBD2. CDR1 is MNHNS and CDR2 is SASEGT in the germline V gene. The ends lost 6 bases at V and 2 bases at J; junction bases unmatched: 6. This CDR3 has 14 residues. The CDR3 DNA follows: TGTGCCAGCAGACAGCGGGAGCCCCCCTACGAGCAGTACTTC. Residues: CASRQREPPYEQYF.

The J gene is TRBJ2-1, the V gene TRBV29-1; 8 bases are shared with TRBD1. CDR1 and CDR2 (germline): SQVTM, ANQGSEA. After removal of 4 bases from V and 8 bases from J, the junction contained 4 bases not matched to a gene. The length of the CDR3 is 12 residues. As DNA, the CDR3 is TGCAGCGTTGCCGGGACAGGTTATGAGCAGTTCTTC. Translation: CSVAGTGYEQFF.

The genes are TRBV9 and TRBJ1-2, with 8 bases matching TRBD1. Germline V CDR1 and CDR2: SGDLS, YYNGEE. The length of the CDR3 is 13 residues. V lost 1 base, J lost 6 bases, and 2 bases stayed unmatched. The CDR3 sequence: CASSVWTGHGYTF. CDR3 bases: TGTGCCAGCAGCGTATGGACAGGGCATGGCTACACCTTC.

The V gene is TRBV6-1, the J gene TRBJ2-1, with a tentative D call TRBD1 (5 bases). CDR1 is MNHNS and CDR2 is SASEGT in the germline V gene. The ends were cut back, 3 bases at V and 5 bases at J, with 14 bases in the middle. The CDR3 runs 15 residues. The CDR3 loop reads CASSDEAGNHNEQFF. In DNA form, the CDR3 reads TGTGCCAGCAGTGACGAGGCAGGGAACCACAATGAGCAGTTCTTC.

This chain joins TRBV7-3 and TRBJ2-2; TRBD2 might be the D (5 bases). Germline lookup yields CDR1 SGHTA and CDR2 FQGTGA. The V end lost 2 bases, the J end lost 1 base, and 17 bases lay between the germline ends. The CDR3 is 18 amino acids. The CDR3 sequence is CASSLYPSKAVNTGELFF. The CDR3 DNA reads TGTGCCAGCAGCTTATATCCCTCTAAAGCGGTGAACACCGGGGAGCTGTTTTTT.

The CDR3 spells CASSLRQGAGEQYF. The CDR3 nucleotides read TGTGCCAGCAGCTTAAGACAGGGGGCGGGAGAGCAGTACTTC. This chain connects TRBV13 to TRBJ2-7, with 10 bases fitting TRBD1. CDR1 PRHDT and CDR2 FYEKMQ come from the germline V gene (reference sequence). CDR3 length equals 14 residues. Trimming at V came to 2 bases and at J to 7 bases, leaving 5 bases not matched to a gene.

The V and J genes are TRBV9 and TRBJ2-3; 7 bases align to TRBD1. The germline gives CDR1 SGDLS, CDR2 YYNGEE. The CDR3 has 14 amino acids. The V segment lost 4 bases and the J segment 6 bases; nucleotides outside the gene matches: 8. The CDR3 region is CASSSSDRVDTQYF. In DNA form, the CDR3 reads TGTGCCAGCAGCTCTAGTGACAGGGTGGATACGCAGTATTTT. The full variable domain, its missing parts supplied by reference TRBV9 and TRBJ2-3, is DSGVTQTPKHLITATGQRVTLRCSPRSGDLSVYWYQQSLDQGLQFLIQYYNGEERAKGNILERFSAQQFPDLHSELNLSSLELGDSALYFCASSSSDRVDTQYFGPGTRLTVL.

The rearrangement links TRBV6-5 to TRBJ1-4; D is uncertain. There are 14 residues in the CDR3. From germline, CDR1 is MNHEY and CDR2 SVGAGI. Trimming cost V 6 bases and J 1 base, with 9 bases left between them. DNA of the CDR3: TGTGCCAGCAGCGAGAGGAGAACTAATGAAAAACTGTTTTTT. Amino acid sequence: CASSERRTNEKLFF.